The 22 T cell receptor beta chains presented below share a single source sample, sequenced in a study of T cell responses to AZD1222 COVID-19 vaccine. Clones were sequenced by immunoSEQ multiplex PCR, and TCRdb holds only the in-frame ones, with some missing. In the table there are about 100,000 clones, about nine tenths of which are singletons. The starting material was peripheral blood, obtained on day 0 of AZD1222 vaccination. The receptors originated from an adult in good health.

The chain carries TRBV15 and TRBJ1-5; no definite D call. This CDR3 region has 18 residues. Germline CDR1 is LNHNV and CDR2 is YYDKDF (reference sequence). Between the trimmed V and J ends, which lost 0 bases and 1 base, there was a span of 16 bases. The CDR3 DNA reads TGTGCCACCAGCAGAGATCGGGCCGGTTTTGAGAGCAATCAGCCCCAGCATTTT. Its translation is CATSRDRAGFESNQPQHF.

The rearrangement links TRBV5-5 to TRBJ2-7; D may correspond to TRBD1 or TRBD2 (7 bases each). The CDR3 extends over 17 amino acids. V lost 4 bases, J lost 0 bases, and 20 bases lay in between. Germline V lookup: CDR1 SGHKS, CDR2 YYEKEE (reference sequence). CDR3 residues: CASSRPGGGFSSYEQYF. CDR3 coding DNA: TGTGCCAGCAGCCGGCCAGGGGGGGGCTTTAGCTCCTACGAGCAGTACTTC.

CDR3 residues: CASSELTVAKNIQYF. DNA of the CDR3: TGTGCCAGCAGTGAACTGACAGTAGCCAAAAACATTCAGTACTTC. The rearrangement uses TRBV6-1 and TRBJ2-4, with D possibly matching TRBD1 (5 bases). Germline loops: CDR1 MNHNS, CDR2 SASEGT. Trimming took 2 bases from V and 0 from J, leaving 8 bases between them. There are 15 residues in the CDR3.

The chain carries TRBV20-1 and TRBJ1-6; unclear D gene. The germline V gene encodes CDR1 DFQATT and CDR2 SNEGSKA (reference sequence). CDR3 length: 10 residues. Trimming removed 5 bases from V and 12 bases from J, with 8 bases in between. CDR3 nucleotides: TGCAGTGCTTTGTATAAACCCCTCCACTTT. As protein: CSALYKPLHF.

This chain links TRBV2 with TRBJ1-1; D is undetermined. The V gene's germline CDR1 is SNHLY and CDR2 FYNNEI. The V and J ends lost 7 bases and 0 bases respectively, with 9 bases between them. The CDR3 totals 13 residues. In DNA form, the CDR3 reads TGTGCCAGCACCCGGACGGTGAACACTGAAGCTTTCTTT. Translated: CASTRTVNTEAFF.

This chain joins TRBV7-3 and TRBJ2-2; no reliable D call. The CDR3 has 16 residues. The ends were cut back, 1 base at V and 5 bases at J, with 14 bases in the middle. Germline CDR1 is SGHTA and CDR2 is FQGTGA. The CDR3 region is CASSLSLGSQTGELFF. In nucleotides, the CDR3 is TGTGCCAGCAGCTTAAGTCTCGGTTCCCAGACCGGGGAGCTGTTTTTT.

The V call is TRBV30, the J call TRBJ1-6; 10 bases are a match to TRBD1. Per the germline V gene, CDR1 is GTSNPN and CDR2 is SVGIG (reference sequence). V shed 4 bases and J 8 bases; nucleotides not matched to a gene: 11. CDR3 size: 16 residues. CDR3 residues: CAWTSFGDRGDSPLHF. The CDR3 bases are TGTGCCTGGACCTCCTTCGGGGACAGGGGCGATTCACCCCTCCACTTT. Full variable domain (rest looked up from reference TRBV30 and TRBJ1-6): SQTIHQWPATLVQPVGSPLSLECTVEGTSNPNLYWYRQAAGRGLQLLFYSVGIGQISSEVPQNLSASRPQDRQFILSSKKLLLSDSGFYLCAWTSFGDRGDSPLHFGNGTRLTVT.

Only one count was recorded for this clone. The chain has TRBV29-1 and TRBJ1-1; unclear D gene. Looked up from germline, CDR1 is SQVTM and CDR2 is ANQGSEA. With 4 bases removed from V and 4 bases from J, the gap between germline ends came to 10 bases. This CDR3 is built from 12 residues. This chain's CDR3 is CSVVREGTEAFF. The CDR3 nucleotides are TGCAGCGTTGTGAGGGAGGGCACTGAAGCTTTCTTT. Supplemented by reference TRBV29-1 and TRBJ1-1, the full variable domain reads SAVISQKPSRDICQRGTSLTIQCQVDSQVTMMFWYRQQPGQSLTLIATANQGSEATYESGFVIDKFPISRPNLTFSTLTVSNMSPEDSSIYLCSVVREGTEAFFGQGTRLTVV.

The V and J genes are TRBV2 and TRBJ1-5, with 7 positions matching TRBD1. The junction had 8 bases not matched to a gene; V was cut back by 6 bases and J by 0 bases. Germline values: CDR1 SNHLY, CDR2 FYNNEI. This CDR3 region has 16 residues. The CDR3 sequence is CASSRNRGYSNQPQHF. The CDR3 DNA reads TGTGCCAGCAGCAGAAACAGGGGTTATAGCAATCAGCCCCAGCATTTT. The whole variable domain, filled in from reference TRBV2 and TRBJ1-5, reads EPEVTQTPSHQVTQMGQEVILRCVPISNHLYFYWYRQILGQKVEFLVSFYNNEISEKSEIFDDQFSVERPDGSNFTLKIRSTKLEDSAMYFCASSRNRGYSNQPQHFGDGTRLSIL.

This sequence joins TRBV30 and TRBJ2-5, with D tentatively TRBD1 (5 bases). Per the germline V gene, CDR1 is GTSNPN and CDR2 is SVGIG (reference sequence). Trimming took 5 bases from V and 1 from J, leaving 5 bases between them. The CDR3 spans 11 residues. In DNA form, the CDR3 reads TGTGCCTGGGACAGCCAAGAGACCCAGTACTTC. This encodes CAWDSQETQYF.

The chain has TRBV11-1 and TRBJ2-2, with 9 bases aligning to TRBD2. Germline CDR1 SGHAT, CDR2 FQDESV (reference sequence). V was pared by 1 base and J by 8 bases, with 8 bases of the junction left unmatched. The length of the CDR3 is 16 residues. CDR3 DNA sequence: TGTGCCAGCAGCTTAGTCGTAGCGGGAGCTTCGGGGGAGCTGTTTTTT. It translates to CASSLVVAGASGELFF.

This chain uses TRBV23-1 with TRBJ2-7, with TRBD2 identical over 8 bases. TRBV23-1 is designated an ORF whose function remains uncertain. There are 15 residues in the CDR3. The V and J ends lost 6 bases and 6 bases, in that order; junction bases with no gene match: 13. The CDR3 nucleotides are TGCGCCAGCAGGATCCCGGGACTAGACCTGTTCGAGCAGTACTTC. Translation: CASRIPGLDLFEQYF.

This sequence joins TRBV11-3 and TRBJ2-3; D gene ambiguous. Germline CDR1 SGHNT, CDR2 YENEEA. V dropped 3 bases and J dropped 0 bases, with 4 bases sitting between them. The CDR3 has 13 residues. The CDR3 loop is CASSFQSTDTQYF. In nucleotides, the CDR3 is TGTGCCAGCAGCTTCCAAAGCACAGATACGCAGTATTTT.

This chain links TRBV28 with TRBJ1-2, with a weak D call TRBD1 (6 bases). The CDR3 length is 14 residues. CDR1 and CDR2 (germline): MDHEN, SYDVKM. The V end lost 6 bases, the J end lost 8 bases, and 19 bases lay between the germline ends. CDR3 region: CASSEGNREGGYTF. The CDR3 nucleotides are TGTGCCAGCAGCGAGGGGAACAGGGAAGGGGGCTACACCTTC.

The genes are TRBV2 and TRBJ1-1, with D perhaps matching TRBD1 (5 bases). CDR3 length: 13 residues. V lost 10 bases and J 5 bases, leaving 17 bases between the germline ends. Germline CDR1 and CDR2: SNHLY and FYNNEI. The CDR3 loop reads CATGGTSGTEAFF. Written as DNA, the CDR3 is TGTGCCACCGGAGGAACCTCAGGGACTGAAGCTTTCTTT.

The rearrangement uses TRBV2 and TRBJ1-5; 9 nucleotides agree with TRBD1. The DNA end lines up better with TRBJ2-3; the J call may be wrong. Germline CDR1 is SNHLY and CDR2 is FYNNEI. The CDR3 loop spans 14 amino acids. This CDR3 is CASTGGTGIEPQYF. CDR3 nucleotides: TGTGCCAGCACTGGCGGGACAGGGATTGAGCCCCAGTATTTT.

The rearrangement joins TRBV27 to TRBJ2-3; D gene uncertain. Trimming stripped 2 bases from V and 7 bases from J, with 4 bases between. CDR3 size: 11 residues. Per the germline V gene, CDR1 is MNHEY and CDR2 is SMNVEV (reference sequence). The CDR3 protein is CASSLGNTQYF. In nucleotides, the CDR3 is TGTGCCAGCAGTTTAGGGAATACGCAGTATTTT.

The chain has TRBV6-5 and TRBJ2-5, with D unresolved. Germline-derived CDR1 and CDR2 are MNHEY and SVGAGI. V lost 2 bases, J lost 5 bases, and 15 bases lay in between. The length of the CDR3 is 15 residues. The CDR3 here is CASSYTPGLRETQYF. CDR3 DNA: TGTGCCAGCAGTTACACACCAGGATTGCGGGAGACCCAGTACTTC.

This clone was seen once. Other DNA sequences in the same sample also yield this CDR3. Written as DNA, the CDR3 is TGTGCCAGCAGCTCCAGCGGGAGTATCTACAATGAGCAGTTCTTC. Its translation is CASSSSGSIYNEQFF. The chain recombines TRBV7-2 with TRBJ2-1, with TRBD2 matching over 8 bases. V was clipped by 4 bases and J by 3 bases; unmatched bases: 5. The CDR3 loop spans 15 amino acids. Germline V gives CDR1 SGHTA, CDR2 FQGNSA.

V and J are TRBV13 and TRBJ2-7; 8 nucleotides align to TRBD2. The CDR3 runs to 15 residues. Looked up from germline, CDR1 is PRHDT and CDR2 is FYEKMQ (reference sequence). J was trimmed by 1 base and V by 3 bases; bases with no gene match: 5. The CDR3 sequence: CASSFPSGGSYEQYF. CDR3 in DNA: TGTGCCAGCAGCTTTCCCAGCGGGGGATCCTACGAGCAGTACTTC.

The chain joins TRBV28 to TRBJ2-7, with a tentative D call TRBD2 (7 bases). V lost 6 bases and J lost 2, with 17 bases in between. The CDR3 has 15 amino acids. The germline V gene has CDR1 MDHEN and CDR2 SYDVKM. CDR3 bases: TGTGCCAGCAGCGTAGGGGGGGGAGGACCCTACGAGCAGTACTTC. Protein product: CASSVGGGGPYEQYF. Full variable domain (outside the CDR3, taken from reference TRBV28 and TRBJ2-7): DVKVTQSSRYLVKRTGEKVFLECVQDMDHENMFWYRQDPGLGLRLIYFSYDVKMKEKGDIPEGYSVSREKKERFSLILESASTNQTSMYLCASSVGGGGPYEQYFGPGTRLTVT.

V is TRBV28 and J is TRBJ2-7, with 7 nucleotides matching TRBD1. V was pared by 6 bases and J by 2 bases, with 7 bases of the junction left unmatched. Germline V lookup: CDR1 MDHEN, CDR2 SYDVKM. The CDR3 runs 14 residues. The CDR3 loop is CASSLGQRPYEQYF. As DNA, the CDR3 is TGTGCCAGCAGCCTGGGACAGAGGCCCTACGAGCAGTACTTC.